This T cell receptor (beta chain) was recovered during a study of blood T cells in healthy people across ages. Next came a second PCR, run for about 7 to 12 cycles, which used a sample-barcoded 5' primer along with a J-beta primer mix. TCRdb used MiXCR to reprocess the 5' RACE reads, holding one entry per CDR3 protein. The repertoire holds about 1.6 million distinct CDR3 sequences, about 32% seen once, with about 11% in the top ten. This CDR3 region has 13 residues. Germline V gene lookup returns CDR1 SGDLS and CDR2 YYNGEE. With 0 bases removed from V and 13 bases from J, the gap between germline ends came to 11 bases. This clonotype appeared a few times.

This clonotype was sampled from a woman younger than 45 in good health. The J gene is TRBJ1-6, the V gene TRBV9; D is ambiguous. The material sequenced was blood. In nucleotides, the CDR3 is TGTGCCAGCAGCGTAGATCTCGAGAGCCCCCTCCACTTT. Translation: CASSVDLESPLHF.